One and the same sample provided the 3 T cell receptor beta chains below, sequenced in a study of T-cell memory formation after mild COVID-19. TCRdb independently ran MiXCR on the 5' RACE reads; one entry per CDR3 protein. The table includes about 190,000 distinct CDR3 sequences, roughly 27% detected once. Sequencing used PBMCs or a T cell subset sorted from them (not recorded which). The receptors shown here come from an adult woman who had mild COVID-19 (a few samples of this study predate the infection). Cell type and time point are not known.

This clonotype was seen only a few times. V usage is TRBV7-9 and J usage is TRBJ2-2; TRBD1 is a possible D gene (7 bases). CDR3 size: 14 residues. V was shortened by 5 bases and J by 6 bases, with 13 bases between the two germline ends. From germline, CDR1 is SEHNR and CDR2 FQNEAQ (reference sequence). The CDR3 DNA reads as TGTGCCAGCAGCGGAGGGACAGTCGCCGGGGAGCTGTTTTTT. This codes for CASSGGTVAGELFF.

V usage is TRBV7-9 and J usage is TRBJ2-3; D may be TRBD1 (6 bases). Trimming shortened V by 6 bases and J by 1 base, and 11 bases separated the two germline ends. CDR3 size: 14 residues. Germline CDR1 and CDR2: SEHNR and FQNEAQ (reference sequence). The CDR3 nucleotides are TGTGCCAGCAGGTTGGCAGGGGGCACAGATACGCAGTATTTT. Protein: CASRLAGGTDTQYF.

The genes are TRBV5-1 and TRBJ1-1, with D unresolved. Germline V gene sequence: CDR1 SGHRS, CDR2 YFSETQ. This CDR3 comprises 15 residues. Trimming stripped 4 bases from V and 1 base from J, with 14 bases between. This CDR3 reads CASSPTTNRNTEAFF. The CDR3 nucleotides read TGCGCCAGCAGCCCAACAACAAACCGGAACACTGAAGCTTTCTTT.